Following are 30 T cell receptor beta chains from one sample sequenced in a study of shared clonotypes between healthy human individuals. Libraries were prepared by immunoSEQ multiplex PCR; TCRdb keeps only in-frame clonotypes and omits some of them. The sample yields around 2.1 million clones, under 95% seen once. Terminally differentiated effector memory CD45RA+ cells were excluded by CCR7 positive selection of CD45RO-negative cells. Sequencing input: naive CD8+ T cells from PBMCs. The receptors originated from a man younger than 35 in good health. Some clones in this sample may be carry-over from other donors' samples.

The chain employs TRBV19 and TRBJ2-7; maybe TRBD2 (5 bases). This CDR3 region has 13 residues. V was cut by 1 base and J by 7 bases, with 11 bases left in between. CDR1 and CDR2 from the germline V gene are LNHDA and SQIVND (reference sequence). CDR3 nucleotide sequence: TGTGCCAGTAGTATAGTTCCCGGCGGGGAGCAGTACTTC. It translates to CASSIVPGGEQYF.

The rearrangement joins TRBV10-3 to TRBJ2-7, with 7 nucleotides matching TRBD2. J was trimmed by 5 bases and V by 2 bases; bases with no gene match: 6. Looked up from germline, CDR1 is ENHRY and CDR2 is SYGVKD. CDR3 length: 14 amino acids. CDR3 loop: CAISEAGAQHEQYF. CDR3 DNA sequence: TGTGCCATCAGTGAGGCGGGAGCCCAACACGAGCAGTACTTC.

The chain combines TRBV27 with TRBJ2-4, with D possibly matching TRBD1 (6 bases). Germline lookup yields CDR1 MNHEY and CDR2 SMNVEV (reference sequence). The CDR3 consists of 16 residues. The germline V and J ends were trimmed by 6 bases and 2 bases, with 17 bases remaining between them. The CDR3: CASRTTTGSSKNIQYF. CDR3 DNA: TGTGCCAGCAGGACAACCACAGGGTCGTCCAAAAACATTCAGTACTTC.

The chain recombines TRBV28 with TRBJ2-7, with 13 bases aligning to TRBD2. CDR3 length: 16 amino acids. Germline V CDR1 and CDR2: MDHEN, SYDVKM. The V and J ends lost 6 bases and 4 bases, in that order; junction bases with no gene match: 9. CDR3 bases: TGTGCCAGCAGCAAGGCGACTAGCGGGGGGTTATACGAGCAGTACTTC. It encodes CASSKATSGGLYEQYF.

The chain has TRBV29-1 and TRBJ2-7, with TRBD1 identical over 7 bases. This CDR3 is built from 12 residues. CDR1 is SQVTM, CDR2 ANQGSEA, per germline. V was pared by 4 bases and J by 3 bases, with 3 bases of the junction left unmatched. This chain's CDR3 is CSVGRQGYEQYF. The CDR3 DNA sequence: TGCAGCGTTGGTCGACAGGGCTACGAGCAGTACTTC.

The chain couples TRBV29-1 to TRBJ1-2, with D possibly matching TRBD1 (6 bases). The germline V gene encodes CDR1 SQVTM and CDR2 ANQGSEA. Trimming took off 5 bases at V and 4 bases at J, with 8 bases between the two ends. CDR3 length equals 11 residues. This CDR3 is CSVRDIYGYTF. CDR3 DNA: TGCAGCGTTAGGGACATCTATGGCTACACCTTC.

V is TRBV27 and J is TRBJ1-5; 8 bases agree with TRBD1. The CDR3 is made up of 14 amino acids. Germline V CDR1 and CDR2: MNHEY, SMNVEV (reference sequence). V lost 6 bases and J lost 6; bases outside the gene matches: 7. The CDR3: CASSTGGSVQPQHF. In DNA, the CDR3 is TGTGCCAGCAGCACAGGGGGTTCTGTTCAGCCCCAGCATTTT.

This sequence joins TRBV28 and TRBJ1-5; tentative D call: TRBD1 (5 bases). Germline V gene data show CDR1 as MDHEN and CDR2 as SYDVKM. Trimming cost V 0 bases and J 4 bases, with 10 bases left between them. This CDR3 has 15 residues. As DNA, the CDR3 is TGTGCCAGCAGTTTATGGGGGGTAAAGAATCAGCCCCAGCATTTT. This sequence encodes CASSLWGVKNQPQHF.

The V gene is TRBV13, the J gene TRBJ2-1; D remains ambiguous. V lost 4 bases and J 0 bases, leaving 10 bases between the germline ends. This CDR3 has 15 amino acids. Germline-derived CDR1 and CDR2 are PRHDT and FYEKMQ (reference sequence). The CDR3 region is CASSSRTPSYNEQFF. The CDR3 DNA is TGTGCCAGCAGCTCCCGCACGCCCTCCTACAATGAGCAGTTCTTC.

The rearrangement joins TRBV9 to TRBJ2-7; D is ambiguous. CDR3 length: 15 residues. The V gene's germline CDR1 is SGDLS and CDR2 YYNGEE. Trimming removed 4 bases from V and 2 bases from J, with 16 bases in between. CDR3 in amino acids: CASSPTLGSPYEQYF. The CDR3 DNA is TGTGCCAGCAGCCCCACCCTCGGGTCCCCCTACGAGCAGTACTTC.

As regards this clone: Because the CDR3's place on the DNA is in doubt, the DNA is left out and the CDR3 is given as listed by TCRdb. J is TRBJ2-7 and V is TRBV7-9; the table's TRBD1 call for D was not verified on the DNA. Ends included, the CDR3 has 14 residues. CDR1 is SEHNR, CDR2 FQNEAQ, per germline (reference sequence). The CDR3 reads CASFGPGSLYEQYF.

Points on this clone: The same CDR3 arises from other DNA sequences in this sample as well. This chain links TRBV9 with TRBJ2-6; D remains unclear. This CDR3 contains 15 residues. Per the germline V gene, CDR1 is SGDLS and CDR2 is YYNGEE. Trimming took 0 bases from V and 4 from J, leaving 8 bases between them. Written as DNA, the CDR3 is TGTGCCAGCAGCGTAGGGTGGTCGGGGGCCAACGTCCTGACTTTC. Its protein product is CASSVGWSGANVLTF.

The gene calls are TRBV7-9 and TRBJ1-2, with D maybe TRBD1 (5 bases). Per the germline V gene, CDR1 is SEHNR and CDR2 is FQNEAQ (reference sequence). V dropped 5 bases and J dropped 8 bases, with 15 bases sitting between them. The CDR3 length is 13 residues. Here the CDR3 reads CASSPGPSDGYTF. The CDR3 DNA follows: TGTGCCAGCAGCCCGGGACCGTCGGACGGCTACACCTTC.

This chain joins TRBV14 and TRBJ1-2; TRBD1 is a possible D gene (6 bases). The CDR3 length is 13 residues. Trimming removed 3 bases from V and 7 bases from J, with 12 bases in between. CDR1 and CDR2 (germline): SGHDN, FVKESK. CDR3 amino acids: CASSHWTARGYTF. CDR3 nucleotide sequence: TGTGCCAGCAGCCATTGGACAGCTCGTGGCTACACCTTC.

V is TRBV11-2 and J is TRBJ2-7; TRBD1 matches at 10 bases. With 4 bases clipped from V and 1 base from J, the junction kept 1 base outside the gene matches. Germline CDR1 and CDR2: SGHAT and FQNNGV. This CDR3 spans 14 amino acids. The CDR3 DNA reads as TGTGCCAGCAGCTGGGACAGGGGTTCCTACGAGCAGTACTTC. It is translated as CASSWDRGSYEQYF.

This chain joins TRBV4-3 and TRBJ1-2; D is perhaps TRBD1 (6 bases). The CDR3 consists of 18 residues. The V gene lost 0 bases and the J gene lost 4 bases, with 21 bases spanning the gap. Germline CDR1 LGHNA, CDR2 YSLEER. This chain's CDR3 is CASSQDRAGVVTVYGYTF. The CDR3, as DNA: TGCGCCAGCAGCCAAGATAGGGCAGGGGTAGTAACGGTCTATGGCTACACCTTC.

The table lists this clone with a few counts. At the DNA level, this CDR3 is encoded by other sequences in the same sample as well. The V call is TRBV18, the J call TRBJ1-1; no clear D gene. There are 12 residues in the CDR3. The germline V and J ends were trimmed by 2 bases and 1 base, with 2 bases remaining between them. Germline V gene data show CDR1 as KGHSH and CDR2 as LQKENI. The CDR3 here is CASSPANTEAFF. Here the CDR3 DNA reads TGTGCCAGCTCACCAGCGAACACTGAAGCTTTCTTT.

This chain uses TRBV4-1 with TRBJ1-2; D call uncertain. Trimming took off 1 base at V and 0 bases at J, with 9 bases between the two ends. The CDR3 has 15 amino acids. The V gene's germline CDR1 is MGHRA and CDR2 YSYEKL. As DNA, the CDR3 is TGCGCCAGCAGCCAAGTGCAGGCCACTAACTATGGCTACACCTTC. Translating gives CASSQVQATNYGYTF.

V usage is TRBV6-1 and J usage is TRBJ2-1, with D unresolved. CDR1 MNHNS and CDR2 SASEGT come from the germline V gene. The CDR3 totals 17 residues. Trimming removed 4 bases from V and 0 bases from J, with 16 bases in between. CDR3 region: CASSAPFVASSYNEQFF. The CDR3 bases are TGTGCCAGCAGTGCCCCGTTTGTCGCCAGCTCCTACAATGAGCAGTTCTTC.

This clone has just one count. The V call is TRBV14, the J call TRBJ2-5; D remains ambiguous. Germline V lookup: CDR1 SGHDN, CDR2 FVKESK. This CDR3 comprises 18 residues. With 1 base removed from V and 1 base from J, the gap between germline ends came to 19 bases. As DNA, the CDR3 is TGTGCCAGCAGCCAAGGGCTGTGGAGAGACGCAACCCAAGAGACCCAGTACTTC. As protein: CASSQGLWRDATQETQYF.

The DNA of the CDR3 is TGCAGCGTTGAACCCACAGGAGCCAAAAACATTCAGTACTTC. The encoded protein is CSVEPTGAKNIQYF. The chain is built from TRBV29-1 and TRBJ2-4; TRBD1 is a possible D gene (5 bases). Looked up from germline, CDR1 is SQVTM and CDR2 is ANQGSEA. With 2 bases removed from V and 0 bases from J, the gap between germline ends came to 8 bases. The CDR3 spans 14 residues.

The rearrangement uses TRBV9 and TRBJ2-2; D unclear. V shed 4 bases and J shed 0 bases, with 13 bases lying between them. Germline lookup yields CDR1 SGDLS and CDR2 YYNGEE. This CDR3 comprises 16 residues. CDR3 amino acids: CASSPGLDANTGELFF. DNA for the CDR3: TGTGCCAGCAGCCCCGGGCTGGACGCGAACACCGGGGAGCTGTTTTTT.

The table lists this clone with a count of one. The rearrangement joins TRBV2 to TRBJ2-1; TRBD2 matches at 10 bases. The germline CDR1 and CDR2 sequences are SNHLY and FYNNEI. V trimming: 3 bases; J trimming: 7 bases; junction bases outside the gene matches: 9. The CDR3 loop spans 16 amino acids. The CDR3 region is CASSEALAGGKNEQFF. The CDR3 DNA is TGTGCCAGCAGTGAGGCATTAGCGGGAGGAAAGAATGAGCAGTTCTTC.

This sequence joins TRBV11-2 and TRBJ2-7; D remains ambiguous. The CDR3 has 13 amino acids. V lost 1 base to trimming and J lost 2 bases, with 6 bases between them. The germline CDR1 and CDR2 sequences are SGHAT and FQNNGV. This CDR3 is CASSLGYPYEQYF. CDR3 bases: TGTGCCAGCAGCTTAGGTTACCCCTACGAGCAGTACTTC.

The rearrangement links TRBV2 to TRBJ2-7; TRBD2 matches 7 bases. The V gene end was trimmed by 3 bases and the J gene end by 1 base; junction bases not matched to a gene: 3. Germline values: CDR1 SNHLY, CDR2 FYNNEI. This CDR3 spans 14 amino acids. The CDR3 DNA reads TGTGCCAGCAGTGACGGCGGGAGATCCTACGAGCAGTACTTC. Translated, it gives CASSDGGRSYEQYF.

This clone has just one count. The chain has TRBV27 and TRBJ2-7; possibly TRBD1 for D (6 bases). The length of the CDR3 is 12 residues. V lost 5 bases and J lost 7, with 12 bases in between. Germline lookup yields CDR1 MNHEY and CDR2 SMNVEV (reference sequence). DNA for the CDR3: TGTGCCAGCAGTCCAACCGGACAGGAGCAGTACTTC. Protein sequence: CASSPTGQEQYF.

A few counts support this clone. The V gene is TRBV27, the J gene TRBJ2-3, with D unclear. CDR3 length equals 11 residues. V lost 8 bases to trimming and J lost 6 bases, with 9 bases between them. Germline-derived CDR1 and CDR2 are MNHEY and SMNVEV (reference sequence). CDR3 sequence (DNA): TGTGCCAGCGGGGTCCGGGATACGCAGTATTTT. This translates into CASGVRDTQYF.

This chain uses TRBV15 with TRBJ1-1, with TRBD1 as a possible D gene (5 bases). This CDR3 region has 18 residues. V was cut by 0 bases and J by 0 bases, with 17 bases left in between. Germline assignment: CDR1 LNHNV and CDR2 YYDKDF (reference sequence). As DNA, the CDR3 is TGTGCCACCAGCAGAGATCGTCATGTGGGGGGAATGAACACTGAAGCTTTCTTT. Amino acid sequence: CATSRDRHVGGMNTEAFF.

This chain links TRBV7-9 with TRBJ2-7; 15 nucleotides align to TRBD2. Germline lookup yields CDR1 SEHNR and CDR2 FQNEAQ (reference sequence). The CDR3 spans 18 residues. Trimming cost V 4 bases and J 6 bases; bases outside gene matches: 13. The CDR3: CASSSGLAGGPNFFEQYF. Here the CDR3 DNA reads TGTGCCAGCAGCTCTGGACTAGCGGGAGGGCCGAATTTTTTCGAGCAGTACTTC.

The chain recombines TRBV7-9 with TRBJ2-5, with a possible D match to TRBD1 (6 bases). CDR1 and CDR2 from the germline V gene are SEHNR and FQNEAQ (reference sequence). V shed 5 bases and J shed 4 bases, with 17 bases lying between them. CDR3 size: 15 residues. The CDR3, as DNA: TGTGCCAGCAGCAAAGCTGGGGGCTGGCGAGAGACCCAGTACTTC. Translated: CASSKAGGWRETQYF.